A single sample is the source of the 15 T cell receptor beta chains below, sequenced in a study of chemoradiotherapy in HPV16-positive cancers. The method was immunoSEQ multiplex PCR; TCRdb's version includes in-frame clones alone and lacks a portion of them. This sample has about 11,000 clones, with 60% to 75% found just once. Sampling was performed from a patient who underwent chemoradiotherapy. All receptors derive from a human donor with HPV-associated anogenital cancer.

The chain joins TRBV19 to TRBJ2-2, with TRBD1 as a possible D gene (6 bases). Trimming removed 0 bases at V and 0 bases at J, with 8 bases between. CDR1 is LNHDA, CDR2 SQIVND, per germline (reference sequence). The CDR3 extends over 16 amino acids. CDR3 DNA sequence: TGTGCCAGTAGTATAGATGGGACACCGAACACCGGGGAGCTGTTTTTT. This codes for CASSIDGTPNTGELFF.

V usage is TRBV7-2 and J usage is TRBJ2-1; 13 bases match TRBD2. Germline V gene lookup returns CDR1 SGHTA and CDR2 FQGNSA. Trimming took 2 bases from V and 0 from J; bases not matched to a gene: 7. There are 19 residues in the CDR3. The CDR3 region is CASSLTLAGGRGSYNEQFF. The CDR3 DNA reads TGTGCCAGCAGCTTAACACTAGCGGGAGGGCGGGGCTCCTACAATGAGCAGTTCTTC.

V gene TRBV18 combines with J gene TRBJ1-1, with unresolved D. Trimming took off 5 bases at V and 4 bases at J, with 17 bases between the two ends. Germline V gene lookup returns CDR1 KGHSH and CDR2 LQKENI. This CDR3 is built from 15 residues. CDR3 sequence reads: CASSSATGWATEAFF. The CDR3 DNA reads TGTGCCAGCTCATCCGCGACTGGGTGGGCCACTGAAGCTTTCTTT.

The chain links TRBV5-1 to TRBJ2-7; D gene uncertain. The CDR3 totals 14 residues. With 0 bases removed from V and 1 base from J, the gap between germline ends came to 8 bases. Looked up from germline, CDR1 is SGHRS and CDR2 is YFSETQ. CDR3 nucleotide sequence: TGCGCCAGCAGCTTGGCCCAGTTTTCCTACGAGCAGTACTTC. Protein product: CASSLAQFSYEQYF.

The gene calls are TRBV18 and TRBJ1-1; D possibly corresponds to TRBD1 (5 bases). The CDR3 is 13 residues long. Germline CDR1 KGHSH, CDR2 LQKENI. With 5 bases removed from V and 1 base from J, the gap between germline ends came to 8 bases. The CDR3 here is CASSRDRNTEAFF. DNA of the CDR3: TGTGCCAGCTCAAGAGACAGGAACACTGAAGCTTTCTTT. The full variable domain, completed using reference TRBV18 and TRBJ1-1, is NAGVMQNPRHLVRRRGQEARLRCSPMKGHSHVYWYRQLPEEGLKFMVYLQKENIIDESGMPKERFSAEFPKEGPSILRIQQVVRGDSAAYFCASSRDRNTEAFFGQGTRLTVV.

The chain couples TRBV6-1 to TRBJ2-7; D not certain. With 1 base removed from V and 3 bases from J, the gap between germline ends came to 13 bases. There are 15 residues in the CDR3. Germline CDR1 MNHNS, CDR2 SASEGT. For the CDR3, the DNA is TGTGCCAGCAGTGAAGGCTGGCAGCCGGGCTACGAGCAGTACTTC. It translates to CASSEGWQPGYEQYF.

DNA for the CDR3: TGCGCCAGCAGCCAAGACGGAGGGTTCGAGCAGTACTTC. This encodes CASSQDGGFEQYF. This chain joins TRBV4-3 and TRBJ2-7, with D maybe TRBD2 (6 bases). Trimming removed 0 bases at V and 6 bases at J, with 9 bases between. Germline assignment: CDR1 LGHNA and CDR2 YSLEER. The CDR3 sequence is 13 residues long.

The chain joins TRBV7-8 to TRBJ2-3; TRBD2 agrees at 12 bases. CDR1 is SGHVS and CDR2 is FQNEAQ in the germline V gene. V dropped 4 bases and J dropped 6; count of bases not matched to a gene: 8. This CDR3 has 16 residues. Here the CDR3 DNA reads TGTGCCAGCAGCTCCCCTAGCGGGAGGGCCGTGGATACGCAGTATTTT. Protein: CASSSPSGRAVDTQYF. Full variable domain (rest looked up from reference TRBV7-8 and TRBJ2-3): GAGVSQSPRYKVAKRGQDVALRCDPISGHVSLFWYQQALGQGPEFLTYFQNEAQLDKSGLPSDRFFAERPEGSVSTLKIQRTQQEDSAVYLCASSSPSGRAVDTQYFGPGTRLTVL.

The genes are TRBV27 and TRBJ2-7; TRBD1 matches 9 bases. The length of the CDR3 is 16 residues. Looked up from germline, CDR1 is MNHEY and CDR2 is SMNVEV (reference sequence). V lost 6 bases, J lost 2 bases, and 11 bases stayed unmatched. This CDR3 is CASSPAPGTGTYEQYF. CDR3 coding DNA: TGTGCCAGCAGCCCCGCCCCCGGGACAGGGACCTACGAGCAGTACTTC.

This sequence joins TRBV19 and TRBJ2-1; TRBD1 matches at 8 bases. CDR3 size: 15 residues. The germline gives CDR1 LNHDA, CDR2 SQIVND (reference sequence). The ends lost 5 bases at V and 0 bases at J; junction bases unmatched: 3. Here the CDR3 reads CASSQTGVSYNEQFF. In DNA, the CDR3 is TGTGCCAGTAGTCAGACAGGGGTCTCCTACAATGAGCAGTTCTTC.

The chain employs TRBV7-2 and TRBJ2-3; D remains ambiguous. V lost 4 bases and J lost 5, with 10 bases in between. Germline CDR1 and CDR2: SGHTA and FQGNSA. The CDR3 loop spans 13 amino acids. CDR3 nucleotide sequence: TGTGCCAGCAGCTCCAAATGGGGAGATACGCAGTATTTT. Translation: CASSSKWGDTQYF.

This sequence joins TRBV19 and TRBJ2-5, with 11 bases aligning to TRBD1. V lost 6 bases to trimming and J lost 5 bases; unmatched junction nucleotides: 5. Germline CDR1 LNHDA, CDR2 SQIVND (reference sequence). The CDR3 has 14 amino acids. The CDR3 reads CASRADRGRETQYF. Written as DNA, the CDR3 is TGTGCCAGTAGGGCGGACAGGGGGCGTGAGACCCAGTACTTC.

CDR3: CAWSNQINQPQHF. The CDR3 coding sequence is TGTGCCTGGAGTAATCAGATCAATCAGCCCCAGCATTTT. The chain carries TRBV30 and TRBJ1-5, with unresolved D. Trimming took 2 bases from V and 3 from J, leaving 8 bases between them. Per germline, CDR1 GTSNPN and CDR2 SVGIG (reference sequence). This CDR3 has 13 amino acids.

The rearrangement uses TRBV7-2 and TRBJ1-1, with D possibly being TRBD1 (5 bases). The CDR3 has 12 amino acids. Germline V CDR1 and CDR2: SGHTA, FQGNSA. The V end lost 5 bases, the J end lost 7 bases, and 11 bases lay between the germline ends. The DNA for the CDR3 is TGTGCCAGCAGCCCCAGGGTTGGTGAAGCTTTCTTT. Its protein product is CASSPRVGEAFF.

This clone has only a few counts. V gene TRBV5-1 combines with J gene TRBJ2-1, with 10 bases fitting TRBD2. The CDR3 length is 15 residues. With 4 bases clipped from V and 10 bases from J, the junction kept 11 bases outside the gene matches. CDR1 and CDR2 from the germline V gene are SGHRS and YFSETQ. The CDR3 sequence: CASSRTSGPSWEQFF. The DNA of the CDR3 is TGCGCCAGCAGCCGGACTAGCGGCCCCTCGTGGGAGCAGTTCTTC.